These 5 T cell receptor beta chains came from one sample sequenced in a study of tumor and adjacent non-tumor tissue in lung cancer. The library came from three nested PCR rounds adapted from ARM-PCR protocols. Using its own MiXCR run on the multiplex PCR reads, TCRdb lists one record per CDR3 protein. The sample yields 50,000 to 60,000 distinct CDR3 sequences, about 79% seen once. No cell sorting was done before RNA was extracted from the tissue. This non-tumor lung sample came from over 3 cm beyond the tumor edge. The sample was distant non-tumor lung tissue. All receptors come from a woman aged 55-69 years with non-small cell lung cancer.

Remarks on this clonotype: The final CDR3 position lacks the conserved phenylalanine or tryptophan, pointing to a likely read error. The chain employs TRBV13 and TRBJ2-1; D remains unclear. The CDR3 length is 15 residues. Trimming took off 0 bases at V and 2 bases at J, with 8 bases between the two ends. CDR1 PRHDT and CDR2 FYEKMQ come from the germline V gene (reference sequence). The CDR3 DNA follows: TGTGCCAGCAGCTTAGGGGTGGGGACCTACAATGAGCAGTTCTTA. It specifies CASSLGVGTYNEQFL.

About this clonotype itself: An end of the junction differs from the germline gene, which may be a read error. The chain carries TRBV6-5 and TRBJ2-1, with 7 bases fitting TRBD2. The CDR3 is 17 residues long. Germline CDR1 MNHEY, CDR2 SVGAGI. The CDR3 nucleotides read TGTGCAAGCAGTTACCCGCTGAGCGGAGCGGGAATTCGTGAGCAGTTCTTC. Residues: CASSYPLSGAGIREQFF.

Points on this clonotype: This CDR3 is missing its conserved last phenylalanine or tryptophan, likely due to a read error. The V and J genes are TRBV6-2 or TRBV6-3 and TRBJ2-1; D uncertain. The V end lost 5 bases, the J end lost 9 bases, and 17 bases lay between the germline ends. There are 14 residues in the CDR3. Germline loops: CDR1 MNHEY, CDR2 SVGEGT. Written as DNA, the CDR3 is TGTGCCAGCAGTCCCCGGACCAATATACCTGAGCAGTTCCTC. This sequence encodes CASSPRTNIPEQFL.

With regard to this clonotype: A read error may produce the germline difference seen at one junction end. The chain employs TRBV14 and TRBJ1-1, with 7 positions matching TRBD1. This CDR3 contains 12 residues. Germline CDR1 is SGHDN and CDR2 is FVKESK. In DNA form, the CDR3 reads TGTGCCAGCAGTCATGACAGGGTTGAAACTTTCTTT. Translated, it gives CASSHDRVETFF. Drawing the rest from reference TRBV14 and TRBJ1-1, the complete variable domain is EAGVTQFPSHSVIEKGQTVTLRCDPISGHDNLYWYRRVMGKEIKFLLHFVKESKQDESGMPNNRFLAERTGGTYSTLKVQPAELEDSGVYFCASSHDRVETFFGQGTRLTVV.

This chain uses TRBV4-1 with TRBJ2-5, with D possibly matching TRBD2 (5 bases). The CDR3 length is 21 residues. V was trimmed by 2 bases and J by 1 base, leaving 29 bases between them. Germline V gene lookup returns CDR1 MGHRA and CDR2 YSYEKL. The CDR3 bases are TGCGCCAGCAGCCAAAGAGTGGTCGTACCCGGGGTCACTACCCTCCAAGAGACCCAGTACTTC. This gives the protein CASSQRVVVPGVTTLQETQYF.